One and the same sample provided the 32 T cell receptor beta chains below, sequenced in a study of blood T cell repertoires in COVID-19. The repertoire was sequenced with immunoSEQ multiplex PCR; TCRdb's copy has only in-frame clones and lacks some. The table shows about 210,000 clones, with around nine tenths occurring only once. Source material: peripheral blood. The receptor source for this set is a middle-aged woman with acute or convalescent COVID-19.

The V call is TRBV13, the J call TRBJ2-2; D may be TRBD1 (6 bases). The CDR3 is 16 amino acids. Germline values: CDR1 PRHDT, CDR2 FYEKMQ (reference sequence). Trimming pared 6 bases from V and 5 bases from J, leaving 19 bases between. The CDR3 spells CASRPGSGAGTGELFF. The CDR3 DNA reads as TGTGCCAGCAGACCGGGCTCAGGGGCTGGGACCGGGGAGCTGTTTTTT.

This chain connects TRBV11-2 to TRBJ1-1; D is ambiguous. Trimming pared 7 bases from V and 4 bases from J, leaving 7 bases between. The CDR3 spans 11 residues. Germline CDR1 is SGHAT and CDR2 is FQNNGV. The CDR3 DNA sequence: TGTGCCAGCACCTCGGGCACTGAAGCTTTCTTT. It translates to CASTSGTEAFF. The variable domain in full, with the rest retrieved from reference TRBV11-2 and TRBJ1-1, is EAGVAQSPRYKIIEKRQSVAFWCNPISGHATLYWYQQILGQGPKLLIQFQNNGVVDDSQLPKDRFSAERLKGVDSTLKIQPAKLEDSAVYLCASTSGTEAFFGQGTRLTVV.

The chain carries TRBV18 and TRBJ2-3; 7 bases line up with TRBD1. This CDR3 is 15 amino acids long. CDR1 KGHSH and CDR2 LQKENI come from the germline V gene. J was trimmed by 3 bases and V by 2 bases; bases with no gene match: 5. Written as DNA, the CDR3 is TGTGCCAGCTCACCAACAGGGGCGGGTACAGATACGCAGTATTTT. Translated: CASSPTGAGTDTQYF.

J is TRBJ1-5 and V is TRBV6-6; TRBD1 aligns across 8 bases. Losses at the gene ends were 6 bases for V and 15 bases for J; bases not matched to a gene: 7. CDR3 length: 11 residues. The germline CDR1 and CDR2 sequences are MNHNY and SVGAGI (reference sequence). CDR3 DNA: TGTGCCAGCAGGGACAGGGAGAATCGGCATTTT. Protein product: CASRDRENRHF.

The rearrangement links TRBV3-1 (or the pseudogene TRBV3-2) to TRBJ1-2; TRBD1 matches at 7 bases. The germline CDR1 and CDR2 sequences are LGHDT and YNNKEL (reference sequence). The V segment lost 3 bases and the J segment 4 bases; nucleotides outside the gene matches: 11. The CDR3 sequence is 16 residues long. The CDR3 is CASSQGGLGQSYGYTF. CDR3 in DNA: TGTGCCAGCAGCCAGGGGGGACTGGGACAGTCCTATGGCTACACCTTC.

This clone was recorded once. This chain uses TRBV5-1 with TRBJ2-3; TRBD1 matches at 12 bases. V trimming: 5 bases; J trimming: 5 bases; junction bases outside the gene matches: 6. Germline-derived CDR1 and CDR2 are SGHRS and YFSETQ. CDR3 length: 15 amino acids. As DNA, the CDR3 is TGCGCCAGCAGACTGGGACAGGGGGCGCAAGATACGCAGTATTTT. Amino acids: CASRLGQGAQDTQYF.

The rearrangement uses TRBV15 and TRBJ1-1; a weak D match, TRBD1 (5 bases). CDR3 length: 18 residues. Trimming took off 2 bases at V and 1 base at J, with 20 bases between the two ends. From germline, CDR1 is LNHNV and CDR2 YYDKDF (reference sequence). DNA for the CDR3: TGTGCCACCAGCAGACTAGGCTATCTTGGGGCCAAGAACACTGAAGCTTTCTTT. It translates to CATSRLGYLGAKNTEAFF. Full variable domain (remainder filled in from reference TRBV15 and TRBJ1-1): DAMVIQNPRYQVTQFGKPVTLSCSQTLNHNVMYWYQQKSSQAPKLLFHYYDKDFNNEADTPDNFQSRRPNTSFCFLDIRSPGLGDTAMYLCATSRLGYLGAKNTEAFFGQGTRLTVV.

Here the CDR3 DNA reads TGTGCCAGCAGTGGACACCTTAACACTGAAGCTTTCTTT. This encodes CASSGHLNTEAFF. V gene TRBV2 combines with J gene TRBJ1-1; D is unresolved. Trimming cost V 4 bases and J 2 bases, with 8 bases left between them. Germline lookup yields CDR1 SNHLY and CDR2 FYNNEI. This CDR3 comprises 13 residues.

This clone was detected once. The rearrangement links TRBV2 to TRBJ1-5; TRBD1 is a possible D gene (5 bases). There are 15 residues in the CDR3. The V gene lost 6 bases and the J gene lost 9 bases, with 21 bases spanning the gap. The germline V gene has CDR1 SNHLY and CDR2 FYNNEI. CDR3 nucleotides: TGTGCCAGCAGCTTGGACGATCTCCAAAGGGGGCCCCAGCATTTT. The encoded protein is CASSLDDLQRGPQHF.

This clone was seen only once. V and J are TRBV5-1 and TRBJ1-6; a possible D gene is TRBD1 (6 bases). V dropped 0 bases and J dropped 0 bases, with 13 bases sitting between them. The CDR3 spans 18 residues. The germline CDR1 and CDR2 sequences are SGHRS and YFSETQ. This CDR3 is CASSLAGGLSSYNSPLHF. CDR3 coding DNA: TGCGCCAGCAGCTTGGCCGGGGGGCTGAGCTCCTATAATTCACCCCTCCACTTT.

The chain carries TRBV29-1 and TRBJ1-1, with TRBD1 matching 9 bases. V dropped 3 bases and J dropped 1; count of bases not matched to a gene: 6. CDR1 and CDR2 (germline): SQVTM, ANQGSEA. The CDR3 consists of 15 residues. DNA for the CDR3: TGCAGCGTTGATCGGTCGGGACAGGGGAACACTGAAGCTTTCTTT. It yields the protein CSVDRSGQGNTEAFF.

Only a few counts were recorded for this clone. The rearrangement links TRBV19 to TRBJ1-4, with 7 bases that match TRBD1. The V and J ends lost 5 bases and 14 bases, in that order; junction bases with no gene match: 8. Germline V CDR1 and CDR2: LNHDA, SQIVND (reference sequence). CDR3 length: 12 amino acids. CDR3 amino acids: CASSPSTGNLFF. In DNA, the CDR3 is TGTGCCAGTAGTCCGTCGACAGGGAACCTGTTTTTT. Combining the CDR3 with reference TRBV19 and TRBJ1-4 gives the whole variable domain DGGITQSPKYLFRKEGQNVTLSCEQNLNHDAMYWYRQDPGQGLRLIYYSQIVNDFQKGDIAEGYSVSREKKESFPLTVTSAQKNPTAFYLCASSPSTGNLFFGSGTQLSVL.

This sequence joins TRBV25-1 and TRBJ1-2, with a weak D call TRBD1 (5 bases). V was pared by 3 bases and J by 7 bases, with 9 bases between. Germline CDR1 MGHDK, CDR2 SYGVNS. The CDR3 covers 12 residues. The CDR3 loop reads CASSEQGAGYTF. CDR3 DNA sequence: TGTGCCAGCAGTGAGCAAGGGGCTGGCTACACCTTC.

This clone was picked up a small number of times. This chain joins TRBV6-5 and TRBJ2-7, with D possibly matching TRBD1 (5 bases). Germline V gene sequence: CDR1 MNHEY, CDR2 SVGAGI. This CDR3 has 13 amino acids. DNA of the CDR3: TGTGCCAGCAGGTACTTTAGGGGTTACGAGCAGTACGTC. This gives the protein CASRYFRGYEQYV.

The genes are TRBV2 and TRBJ1-2; 8 bases map to TRBD1. J gave up 6 bases and V 6 bases, and 9 bases lay outside the gene matches. Germline assignment: CDR1 SNHLY and CDR2 FYNNEI. The length of the CDR3 is 14 residues. In nucleotides, the CDR3 is TGTGCCAGCAGGTCGGACAGGGACTTCCATGGCTACACCTTC. It translates to CASRSDRDFHGYTF. The entire variable domain, with the rest obtained from reference TRBV2 and TRBJ1-2, is as follows: EPEVTQTPSHQVTQMGQEVILRCVPISNHLYFYWYRQILGQKVEFLVSFYNNEISEKSEIFDDQFSVERPDGSNFTLKIRSTKLEDSAMYFCASRSDRDFHGYTFGSGTRLTVV.

J is TRBJ2-3 and V is TRBV6-1, with a tentative D call TRBD1 (6 bases). Germline V gene lookup returns CDR1 MNHNS and CDR2 SASEGT. Trimming left V 0 bases short and J 0 bases short, with 16 bases between. The CDR3 is 18 amino acids. CDR3 amino acids: CASSEAILPTGSTDTQYF. The CDR3 coding sequence is TGTGCCAGCAGTGAAGCTATACTACCGACAGGCAGCACAGATACGCAGTATTTT.

A single count supports this clone. V gene TRBV5-8 combines with J gene TRBJ2-3; 12 bases match TRBD2. This CDR3 comprises 14 residues. In germline, CDR1 is SGHTS, CDR2 YDEGEE. V was clipped by 7 bases and J by 4 bases; unmatched bases: 4. CDR3 region: CASASGGAADTQYF. CDR3 DNA sequence: TGTGCCAGCGCTAGCGGGGGGGCCGCAGATACGCAGTATTTT.

The rearrangement uses TRBV4-2 and TRBJ1-5, with 10 bases fitting TRBD1. The germline CDR1 and CDR2 sequences are LGHNA and YNFKEQ. The CDR3 consists of 16 residues. V shed 3 bases and J 3 bases; nucleotides not matched to a gene: 5. The CDR3 spells CASSHWTGGLNQPQHF. Here the CDR3 DNA reads TGTGCCAGCAGCCACTGGACAGGGGGTCTCAATCAGCCCCAGCATTTT.

The J gene is TRBJ2-7, the V gene TRBV7-9; D possibly corresponds to TRBD2 (5 bases). The V gene lost 0 bases and the J gene lost 4 bases, with 7 bases spanning the gap. Per the germline V gene, CDR1 is SEHNR and CDR2 is FQNEAQ (reference sequence). There are 13 residues in the CDR3. CDR3 in amino acids: CASSLAGEYEQYV. The CDR3 DNA sequence: TGTGCCAGCAGCTTAGCTGGGGAGTACGAGCAGTACGTC.

The V and J genes are TRBV7-2 and TRBJ2-5, with 10 bases fitting TRBD1. CDR3 size: 15 residues. Germline trimming cut 4 bases from V and 4 bases from J; bases unmatched to any gene: 6. From germline, CDR1 is SGHTA and CDR2 FQGNSA. The CDR3, as DNA: TGTGCCAGCAGCTCAGCCGGGACAGGGGTAGAGACCCAGTACTTC. Translation: CASSSAGTGVETQYF.

The V and J genes are TRBV5-1 and TRBJ1-2, with 8 bases identical to TRBD1. Germline-derived CDR1 and CDR2 are SGHRS and YFSETQ. The trim removed 0 bases at V and 2 bases at J, leaving 3 bases unmatched. This CDR3 is 15 amino acids long. The CDR3 is CASSLGTGLNYGYTF. In DNA, the CDR3 is TGCGCCAGCAGCTTGGGGACAGGGTTAAACTATGGCTACACCTTC.

V gene TRBV5-4 combines with J gene TRBJ2-2; D is unresolved. Germline-derived CDR1 and CDR2 are SGHNT and YYREEE (reference sequence). The CDR3 is 18 amino acids. V was cut by 1 base and J by 1 base, with 17 bases left in between. CDR3 DNA: TGTGCCAGCAGCTTGTATATATGGTCGAACAAGAACACCGGGGAGCTGTTTTTT. Translation: CASSLYIWSNKNTGELFF.

The chain links TRBV9 to TRBJ2-5, with a weak D call TRBD2 (5 bases). The CDR3 totals 16 residues. V dropped 0 bases and J dropped 1 base, with 13 bases sitting between them. Germline CDR1 reads SGDLS; CDR2 reads YYNGEE. CDR3 sequence reads: CASSVGPSSPQETQYF. CDR3 bases: TGTGCCAGCAGCGTAGGCCCTAGCAGCCCCCAAGAGACCCAGTACTTC.

On this clone itself: Other DNA variants within this sample encode the same CDR3. The rearrangement joins TRBV19 to TRBJ1-1, with TRBD1 matching over 8 bases. Germline V gives CDR1 LNHDA, CDR2 SQIVND (reference sequence). Unmatched junction bases numbered 3, after V lost 5 bases and J lost 1 base. The CDR3 has 14 residues. The CDR3 coding sequence is TGTGCCAGTAGTCCAGGACAGGGGAACACTGAAGCTTTCTTT. It specifies CASSPGQGNTEAFF.

This rearrangement joins TRBV21-1 to TRBJ2-2; the table's D gene call, TRBD1, was not cross checked with the DNA. TRBV21-1 is labeled a pseudogene. The CDR3 length is 16 residues. The DNA of the CDR3 is TGTGCCAGCACGACGGTCAGGGGAACGAACACCGGGGAGCTGTTTTTT. This sequence encodes CASTTVRGTNTGELFF.

J is TRBJ2-1 and V is TRBV11-2, with TRBD2 matching 9 bases. Trimming cost V 5 bases and J 2 bases; bases outside gene matches: 4. This CDR3 region has 15 residues. Germline V CDR1 and CDR2: SGHAT, FQNNGV. This CDR3 is CASSLAGTTYNEQFF. CDR3 sequence (DNA): TGTGCCAGCAGCCTAGCGGGGACAACCTACAATGAGCAGTTCTTC. Using reference TRBV11-2 and TRBJ2-1 for the parts outside the CDR3, the full variable domain is EAGVAQSPRYKIIEKRQSVAFWCNPISGHATLYWYQQILGQGPKLLIQFQNNGVVDDSQLPKDRFSAERLKGVDSTLKIQPAKLEDSAVYLCASSLAGTTYNEQFFGPGTRLTVL.

This chain connects TRBV4-1 to TRBJ2-5; maybe TRBD2 (5 bases). The V gene lost 8 bases and the J gene lost 5 bases, with 15 bases spanning the gap. CDR1 MGHRA and CDR2 YSYEKL come from the germline V gene. The CDR3 spans 13 residues. CDR3: CASAPLGGETQYF. Written as DNA, the CDR3 is TGCGCCAGCGCGCCACTTGGCGGGGAGACCCAGTACTTC.

The chain carries TRBV15 and TRBJ1-3; TRBD1 might be the D (5 bases). The CDR3 sequence is 15 residues long. Trimming removed 0 bases at V and 5 bases at J, with 11 bases between. Germline lookup yields CDR1 LNHNV and CDR2 YYDKDF (reference sequence). CDR3 loop: CATSRDQGQRNTIYF. For the CDR3, the DNA is TGTGCCACCAGCAGAGATCAGGGCCAAAGAAACACCATATATTTT.

Notes on this clone: This CDR3 is also generated by other DNA sequences in the sample. The J gene is TRBJ2-5, the V gene TRBV9; 7 bases match TRBD2. The V segment lost 0 bases and the J segment 2 bases; nucleotides outside the gene matches: 1. The CDR3 length is 14 residues. Germline V gene sequence: CDR1 SGDLS, CDR2 YYNGEE. The CDR3 protein is CASSVAGGQETQYF. DNA of the CDR3: TGTGCCAGCAGCGTAGCGGGGGGACAAGAGACCCAGTACTTC.

This chain uses TRBV27 with TRBJ2-7; D is undetermined. Germline CDR1 and CDR2: MNHEY and SMNVEV (reference sequence). The CDR3 consists of 14 residues. Trimming removed 0 bases at V and 6 bases at J, with 12 bases between. CDR3 nucleotide sequence: TGTGCCAGCAGTTTATCGTCCCCCTCAGGCGAGCAGTACGTC. Protein sequence: CASSLSSPSGEQYV.

This clone appeared a few times. This chain links TRBV10-2 with TRBJ1-6; the match to TRBD1 covers 8 bases. The CDR3 spans 13 residues. Germline assignment: CDR1 WSHSY and CDR2 SAAADI. V shed 10 bases and J 5 bases; nucleotides not matched to a gene: 4. CDR3 protein: CATGQGDNSPLHF. CDR3 DNA: TGCGCCACAGGACAGGGAGATAATTCACCCCTCCACTTT.

The rearrangement uses TRBV3-1 (or the pseudogene TRBV3-2) and TRBJ1-1, with TRBD1 identical over 7 bases. CDR1 LGHDT and CDR2 YNNKEL come from the germline V gene (reference sequence). Germline trimming cut 4 bases from V and 2 bases from J; bases unmatched to any gene: 13. The CDR3 sequence is 17 residues long. CDR3 nucleotide sequence: TGTGCCAGCAGCCGCCAGGGGGGAAGTTGGGGCAACACTGAAGCTTTCTTT. It yields the protein CASSRQGGSWGNTEAFF.